Given below is one TCR beta chain in context. The antigen is not known. There are 16 residues in the CDR3. The V gene's germline CDR1 is SGHDN and CDR2 FVKESK. Trimming took off 0 bases at V and 2 bases at J, with 13 bases between the two ends. Sampled while nominally healthy, donors likely had unrecorded immune exposures. PCR employed 60 Vbeta and 13 Jbeta primers. Clones were read by immunoSEQ multiplex PCR, and TCRdb kept only the in-frame ones, dropping some. The sample carries under 200,000 clones, approximately 71% recorded once. This entry belongs to a study of cytomegalovirus exposure and HLA in healthy donors. The study's findings and limits: When a later analysis compared HLA-associated TCR beta chains with equally common others, the HLA-associated chains turned out to be more clonally expanded and to have lower generation probabilities. The classifier was said to identify cytomegalovirus status with high specificity and sensitivity.

The chain combines TRBV14 with TRBJ2-5; a weak D match, TRBD1 (6 bases). The sample consisted of PBMCs. This clonotype was sampled from a woman between 18 and 30 years old in good health and CMV-seropositive. CDR3 DNA: TGTGCCAGCAGCCAAGAAGAATGGACAGTTCAAGAGACCCAGTACTTC. Encoded protein: CASSQEEWTVQETQYF.